The rows below give T cell receptor beta chains drawn from one sample of a study of control samples from healthy donors and cancer patients. Only in-frame clones appear in the TCRdb table, and some are missing; sequencing was by immunoSEQ multiplex PCR. The repertoire includes a few hundred thousand clones, 75% to 95% of them detected once, and over 5.5% sits in the top ten. Sequencing used PBMCs. Receptor source: a man aged 40-50 years with head and neck cancer. Each CDR3 is given with its conserved first and last residue. D genes are given only for firm matches. Expanded clones get a size class; other rows say once, few or many, or leave the size out.

j_gene: TRBJ1-2; abundance: .; d_gene: .; v_gene: TRBV18; CDR3nt: TGTGCCAGCTCACCGTCCGAGAACTATGGCTACACCTTC; CDR3aa: CASSPSENYGYTF
j_gene: TRBJ1-1; abundance: once; d_gene: TRBD1; v_gene: TRBV3-1/TRBV3-2; CDR3nt: TGTGCCAGCAGCCAAGTCAACAGGGGGACTGAAGCTTTCTTT; CDR3aa: CASSQVNRGTEAFF
j_gene: TRBJ2-5; abundance: .; d_gene: .; v_gene: TRBV5-6; CDR3nt: TGTGCCAGCACCTTAAGTATGGGTTGGGAGACCCAGTACTTC; CDR3aa: CASTLSMGWETQYF
j_gene: TRBJ2-5; abundance: once; d_gene: .; v_gene: TRBV11-3; CDR3nt: TGTGCCAGCAGCTTGGGCGGGGACCAAGAGACCCAGTACTTC; CDR3aa: CASSLGGDQETQYF
j_gene: TRBJ1-2; abundance: .; d_gene: .; v_gene: TRBV28; CDR3nt: TGTGCCAGCAGTTTAAGGGCAGACTATGGCTACACCTTC; CDR3aa: CASSLRADYGYTF
j_gene: TRBJ2-1; abundance: once; d_gene: TRBD1; v_gene: TRBV7-6; CDR3nt: TGTGCCAGCAGCTTACCCGGACAGGACTCCTACAATGAGCAGTTCTTC; CDR3aa: CASSLPGQDSYNEQFF
j_gene: TRBJ2-7; abundance: few; d_gene: TRBD2; v_gene: TRBV5-6; CDR3nt: TGTGCCAGCAGCGGGGGACTAGCCTACGAGCAGTACTTC; CDR3aa: CASSGGLAYEQYF
j_gene: TRBJ2-1; abundance: once; d_gene: .; v_gene: TRBV5-1; CDR3nt: TGCGCCAGCAGCTTGGCCGTGCGCTCCTACAATGAGCAGTTCTTC; CDR3aa: CASSLAVRSYNEQFF
j_gene: TRBJ1-4; abundance: .; d_gene: .; v_gene: TRBV25-1; CDR3nt: TGTGCCAGCAGTCACAGGTCCATTGAAAAACTGTTTTTT; CDR3aa: CASSHRSIEKLFF
j_gene: TRBJ2-2; abundance: .; d_gene: TRBD2; v_gene: TRBV5-1; CDR3nt: TGCGCCAGCAGCTCACTAGCGGGGGGCCCCGGGGAGCTGTTTTTT; CDR3aa: CASSSLAGGPGELFF
j_gene: TRBJ1-1; abundance: once; d_gene: .; v_gene: TRBV9; CDR3nt: TGTGCCAGCAGGGGCCCAGGCACTGAAGCTTTCTTT; CDR3aa: CASRGPGTEAFF
j_gene: TRBJ1-1; abundance: .; d_gene: TRBD1; v_gene: TRBV6-5; CDR3nt: TGTGCCAGCAGACCACAGGGGCCCACTGAAGCTTTCTTT; CDR3aa: CASRPQGPTEAFF
j_gene: TRBJ1-2; abundance: .; d_gene: .; v_gene: TRBV6-5; CDR3nt: TGTGCCAGCAGTAAGATGACAGAGAACTATGGCTACACCTTC; CDR3aa: CASSKMTENYGYTF
j_gene: TRBJ1-2; abundance: .; d_gene: .; v_gene: TRBV7-3; CDR3nt: TGTGCCAGCAGCCAGTACGGCGGAGGGGACTATGGCTACACCTTC; CDR3aa: CASSQYGGGDYGYTF
j_gene: TRBJ2-7; abundance: .; d_gene: .; v_gene: TRBV7-3; CDR3nt: TGTGCCAGCAGCCCCCGGGGCGGGGTCATCTACGAGCAGTACTTC; CDR3aa: CASSPRGGVIYEQYF
j_gene: TRBJ2-7; abundance: .; d_gene: .; v_gene: TRBV28; CDR3nt: TGTGCCAGCAGTCGGACCGGGAGTCGTTCCTACGAGCAGTACTTC; CDR3aa: CASSRTGSRSYEQYF
j_gene: TRBJ1-6; abundance: .; d_gene: TRBD1; v_gene: TRBV25-1; CDR3nt: TGTGCCAGCAGTGAATACAGGACAGGGTATAATTCACCCCTCCACTTT; CDR3aa: CASSEYRTGYNSPLHF
j_gene: TRBJ1-4; abundance: .; d_gene: TRBD1; v_gene: TRBV4-1; CDR3nt: TGCGCCAGCAGCCAGGCCGGGACAGGGCCCGGCGGGGGGAAACTGTTTTTT; CDR3aa: CASSQAGTGPGGGKLFF
j_gene: TRBJ2-1; abundance: once; d_gene: TRBD2; v_gene: TRBV19; CDR3nt: TGTGCCAGTAGTATTGGTAGCGGGGGGTCCTCCTACAATGAGCAGTTCTTC; CDR3aa: CASSIGSGGSSYNEQFF
j_gene: TRBJ1-1; abundance: .; d_gene: .; v_gene: TRBV4-1; CDR3nt: TGCGCCAGCAGCCAAAAGAGGGGGGGGCGCGAATCTGGTGAAGCTTTCTTT; CDR3aa: CASSQKRGGRESGEAFF
j_gene: TRBJ2-1; abundance: .; d_gene: TRBD2; v_gene: TRBV7-2; CDR3nt: TGTGCCAGCAGCCCCCTGATAGGAGCGGGGGCCAACAATGAGCAGTTCTTC; CDR3aa: CASSPLIGAGANNEQFF
j_gene: TRBJ1-2; abundance: .; d_gene: TRBD1; v_gene: TRBV28; CDR3nt: TGTGCCAGCAGTCCCCCTCGCAGCCAGGGGGCCTTCTATGGCTACACCTTC; CDR3aa: CASSPPRSQGAFYGYTF
j_gene: TRBJ1-5; abundance: .; d_gene: TRBD1; v_gene: TRBV6-4; CDR3nt: TGTGCCAGCAGTGGACAGGGTGGACAGCCCCAGCATTTT; CDR3aa: CASSGQGGQPQHF
j_gene: TRBJ2-1; abundance: .; d_gene: TRBD2; v_gene: TRBV5-1; CDR3nt: TGCGCCAGCAGGTTTGGACTAGCGGCCCTAAATGAGCAGTTCTTC; CDR3aa: CASRFGLAALNEQFF
j_gene: TRBJ1-1; abundance: .; d_gene: .; v_gene: TRBV3-1/TRBV3-2; CDR3nt: TGTGCCAGCAGCCTATCAAGGAACACTGAAGCTTTCTTT; CDR3aa: CASSLSRNTEAFF
j_gene: TRBJ2-5; abundance: .; d_gene: TRBD2; v_gene: TRBV5-1; CDR3nt: TGCGCCAGCAGCTTCGGGGGGTGGCAAGAGACCCAGTACTTC; CDR3aa: CASSFGGWQETQYF
j_gene: TRBJ1-5; abundance: once; d_gene: .; v_gene: TRBV28; CDR3nt: TGTGCCAGCAGTTTCGTATCAGGAGGGGGTCAGCCCCAGCATTTT; CDR3aa: CASSFVSGGGQPQHF
j_gene: TRBJ1-6; abundance: .; d_gene: .; v_gene: TRBV7-8; CDR3nt: TGTGCCAGCAGCTCTTCAACAGGGAGTAATTCACCCCTCCACTTT; CDR3aa: CASSSSTGSNSPLHF
j_gene: TRBJ1-5; abundance: .; d_gene: .; v_gene: TRBV28; CDR3nt: TGTGCCAGCAGTATGCAGGGCCGTCAGCCCCAGCATTTT; CDR3aa: CASSMQGRQPQHF
j_gene: TRBJ2-7; abundance: .; d_gene: .; v_gene: TRBV27; CDR3nt: TGTGCCAGCAATCCCCACGGGGGATACGAGCAGTACTTC; CDR3aa: CASNPHGGYEQYF
j_gene: TRBJ2-5; abundance: .; d_gene: .; v_gene: TRBV12-3/TRBV12-4; CDR3nt: TGTGCCAGCAGGGGTGATTTCGAGACCCAGTACTTC; CDR3aa: CASRGDFETQYF
j_gene: TRBJ2-7; abundance: .; d_gene: .; v_gene: TRBV14; CDR3nt: TGTGCCAGCAGCCAAGCGGACAACGAGCAGTACTTC; CDR3aa: CASSQADNEQYF
j_gene: TRBJ2-7; abundance: .; d_gene: .; v_gene: TRBV7-9; CDR3nt: TGTGCCAGCAGCCCAGGTGGCGAGCAGTACTTC; CDR3aa: CASSPGGEQYF
j_gene: TRBJ1-2; abundance: .; d_gene: TRBD1; v_gene: TRBV27; CDR3nt: TGTGCCAGCAGCGGACAGGGGATGGATGGCTACACCTTC; CDR3aa: CASSGQGMDGYTF
j_gene: TRBJ2-7; abundance: few; d_gene: .; v_gene: TRBV2; CDR3nt: TGTGCCAGCAGTGAAGCGACACAGAGCTCCTACGAGCAGTACTTC; CDR3aa: CASSEATQSSYEQYF
j_gene: TRBJ1-3; abundance: .; d_gene: .; v_gene: TRBV7-8; CDR3nt: TGTGCCAGCACCAGCGTAGGGGTGAAGGGAAACACCATATATTTT; CDR3aa: CASTSVGVKGNTIYF
j_gene: TRBJ2-7; abundance: .; d_gene: TRBD2; v_gene: TRBV5-1; CDR3nt: TGCGCCAGCAGCCTGACTAGCGGGGTCTCCTACGAGCAGTACTTC; CDR3aa: CASSLTSGVSYEQYF
j_gene: TRBJ1-1; abundance: .; d_gene: TRBD1; v_gene: TRBV6-5; CDR3nt: TGTGCCAGCAGGCCCACAGGGGACACTGAAGCTTTCTTT; CDR3aa: CASRPTGDTEAFF
j_gene: TRBJ2-2; abundance: .; d_gene: .; v_gene: TRBV15; CDR3nt: TGTGCCACCAGCAGAGTTAGCGCCCGCGCGAACACCGGGGAGCTGTTTTTT; CDR3aa: CATSRVSARANTGELFF
j_gene: TRBJ1-3; abundance: once; d_gene: .; v_gene: TRBV28; CDR3nt: TGTGCCAGCACCCTAGTTTGGGGGTCCGGAAACACCATATATTTT; CDR3aa: CASTLVWGSGNTIYF
j_gene: TRBJ2-2; abundance: .; d_gene: .; v_gene: TRBV5-5; CDR3nt: TGTGCCAGCAGTTTGACCGATGACGCATCGGTCACCGGGGAGCTGTTTTTT; CDR3aa: CASSLTDDASVTGELFF
j_gene: TRBJ1-4; abundance: .; d_gene: .; v_gene: TRBV5-1; CDR3nt: TGCGCCAGCAGCTTGGGACAGTGGGAAAAACTGTTTTTT; CDR3aa: CASSLGQWEKLFF
j_gene: TRBJ1-2; abundance: .; d_gene: .; v_gene: TRBV5-1; CDR3nt: TGCGCCAGCAGCTTTGAGGGTGCTGGACAACCCTATGGCTACACCTTC; CDR3aa: CASSFEGAGQPYGYTF
j_gene: TRBJ2-3; abundance: .; d_gene: .; v_gene: TRBV2; CDR3nt: TGTGCCAGCAGCGAAGTAGCGGTTGGCACAGATACGCAGTATTTT; CDR3aa: CASSEVAVGTDTQYF
j_gene: TRBJ2-7; abundance: .; d_gene: .; v_gene: TRBV11-1; CDR3nt: TGTGCCAGCAGCCTGGTAGCGCTCCCTGGGGAGCAGTACTTC; CDR3aa: CASSLVALPGEQYF
j_gene: TRBJ2-3; abundance: .; d_gene: .; v_gene: TRBV19; CDR3nt: TGTGCCAGTAGTATAGGCCAGGGTCGGGATACGCAGTATTTT; CDR3aa: CASSIGQGRDTQYF